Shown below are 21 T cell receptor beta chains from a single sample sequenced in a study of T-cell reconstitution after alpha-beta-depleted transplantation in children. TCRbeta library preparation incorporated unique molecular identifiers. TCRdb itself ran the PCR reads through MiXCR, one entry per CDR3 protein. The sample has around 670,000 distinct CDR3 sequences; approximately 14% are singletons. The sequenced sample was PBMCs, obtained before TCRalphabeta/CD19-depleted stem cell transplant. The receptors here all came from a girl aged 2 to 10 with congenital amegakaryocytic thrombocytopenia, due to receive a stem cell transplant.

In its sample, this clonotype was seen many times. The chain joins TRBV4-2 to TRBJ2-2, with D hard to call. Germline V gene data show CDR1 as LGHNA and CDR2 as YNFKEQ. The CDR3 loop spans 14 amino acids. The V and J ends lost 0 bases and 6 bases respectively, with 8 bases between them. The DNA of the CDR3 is TGTGCCAGCAGCCAAGATCCCCTCTCCGGGGAGCTGTTTTTT. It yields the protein CASSQDPLSGELFF.

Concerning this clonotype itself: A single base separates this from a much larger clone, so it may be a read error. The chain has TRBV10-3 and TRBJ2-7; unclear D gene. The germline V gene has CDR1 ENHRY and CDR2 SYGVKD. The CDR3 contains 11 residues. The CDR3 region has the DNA TGTGCCATCAGGGCCTCGGGCGAGCTGTACTTC. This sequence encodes CAIRASGELYF.

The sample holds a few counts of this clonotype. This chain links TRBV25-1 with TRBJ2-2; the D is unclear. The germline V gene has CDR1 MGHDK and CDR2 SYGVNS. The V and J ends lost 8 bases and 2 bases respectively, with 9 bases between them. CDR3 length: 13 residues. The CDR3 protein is CASSNLNTGELFF. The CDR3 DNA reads TGTGCCAGCTCTAACCTTAACACCGGGGAGCTGTTTTTT.

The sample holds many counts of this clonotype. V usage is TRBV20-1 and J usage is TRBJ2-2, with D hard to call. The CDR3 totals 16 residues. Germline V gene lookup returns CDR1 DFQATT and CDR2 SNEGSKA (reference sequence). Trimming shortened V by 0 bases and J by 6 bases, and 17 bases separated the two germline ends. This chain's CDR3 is CSARDLAVGWSGELFF. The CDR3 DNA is TGCAGTGCTAGAGATCTCGCGGTCGGGTGGTCCGGGGAGCTGTTTTTT.

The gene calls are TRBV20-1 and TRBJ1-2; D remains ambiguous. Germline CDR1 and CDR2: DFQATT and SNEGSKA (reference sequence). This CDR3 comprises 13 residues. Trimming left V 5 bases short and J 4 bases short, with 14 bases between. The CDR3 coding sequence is TGCAGTGCTCTAGCTGAGCTCTTCTATGGCTACACCTTC. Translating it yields CSALAELFYGYTF.

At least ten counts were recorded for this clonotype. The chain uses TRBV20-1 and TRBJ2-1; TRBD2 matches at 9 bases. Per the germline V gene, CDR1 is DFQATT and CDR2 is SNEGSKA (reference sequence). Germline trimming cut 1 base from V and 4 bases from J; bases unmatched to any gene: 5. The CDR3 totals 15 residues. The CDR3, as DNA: TGCAGTGCTAGAGGGACTAGCGTAGATTACAATGAGCAGTTCTTC. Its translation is CSARGTSVDYNEQFF.

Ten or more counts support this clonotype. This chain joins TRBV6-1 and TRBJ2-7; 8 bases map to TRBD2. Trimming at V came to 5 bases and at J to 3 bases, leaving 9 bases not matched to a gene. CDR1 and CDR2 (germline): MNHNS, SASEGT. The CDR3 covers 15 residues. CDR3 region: CASSPTSGNIYEQYF. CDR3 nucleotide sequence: TGTGCCAGCAGTCCCACTAGCGGAAATATCTACGAGCAGTACTTC.

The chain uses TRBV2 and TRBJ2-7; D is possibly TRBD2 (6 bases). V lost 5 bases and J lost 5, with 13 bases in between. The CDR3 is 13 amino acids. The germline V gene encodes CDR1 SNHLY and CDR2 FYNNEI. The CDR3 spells CASSSMGGNEQYF. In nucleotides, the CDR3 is TGTGCCAGCAGTTCGATGGGAGGCAACGAGCAGTACTTC.

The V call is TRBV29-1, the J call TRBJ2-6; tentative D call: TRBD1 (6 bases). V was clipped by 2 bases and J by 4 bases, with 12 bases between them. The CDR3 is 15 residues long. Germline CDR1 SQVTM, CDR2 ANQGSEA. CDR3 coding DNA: TGCAGCGTTGAAACAGGGACGAGGGGGGCCAACGTCCTGACTTTC. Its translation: CSVETGTRGANVLTF.

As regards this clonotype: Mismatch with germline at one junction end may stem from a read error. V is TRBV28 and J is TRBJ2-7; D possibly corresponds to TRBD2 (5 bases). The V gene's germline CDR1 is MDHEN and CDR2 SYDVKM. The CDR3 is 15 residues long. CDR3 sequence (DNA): TGTGCCAGCAGTTTTTTGGTAGCGAAAGCCTACAAGCAGTACTTC. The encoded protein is CASSFLVAKAYKQYF.

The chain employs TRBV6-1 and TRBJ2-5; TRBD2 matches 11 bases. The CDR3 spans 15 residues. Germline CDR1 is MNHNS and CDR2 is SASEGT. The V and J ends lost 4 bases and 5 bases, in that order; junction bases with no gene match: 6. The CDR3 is CASSALAGGTETQYF. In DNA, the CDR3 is TGTGCCAGCAGTGCGCTAGCGGGAGGAACCGAGACCCAGTACTTC.

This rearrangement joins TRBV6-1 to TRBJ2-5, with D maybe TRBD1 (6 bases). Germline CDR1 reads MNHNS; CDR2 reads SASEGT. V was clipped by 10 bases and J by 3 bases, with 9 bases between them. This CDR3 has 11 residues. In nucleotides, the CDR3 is TGTGCCACCAGGACAGAAGAGACCCAGTACTTC. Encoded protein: CATRTEETQYF.

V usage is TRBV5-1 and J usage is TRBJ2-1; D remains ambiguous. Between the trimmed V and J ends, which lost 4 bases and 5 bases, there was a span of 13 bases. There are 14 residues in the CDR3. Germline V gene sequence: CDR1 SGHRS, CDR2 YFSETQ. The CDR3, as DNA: TGCGCCAGCAGCCCGGTCGGCACAAACAATGAGCAGTTCTTC. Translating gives CASSPVGTNNEQFF.

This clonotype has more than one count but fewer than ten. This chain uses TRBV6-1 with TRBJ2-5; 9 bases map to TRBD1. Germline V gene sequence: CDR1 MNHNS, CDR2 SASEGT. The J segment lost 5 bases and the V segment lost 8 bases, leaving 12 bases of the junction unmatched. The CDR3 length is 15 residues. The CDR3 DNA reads TGTGCCAGCCGACACGGGACAGGGAGTCCGGAGACCCAGTACTTC. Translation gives CASRHGTGSPETQYF.

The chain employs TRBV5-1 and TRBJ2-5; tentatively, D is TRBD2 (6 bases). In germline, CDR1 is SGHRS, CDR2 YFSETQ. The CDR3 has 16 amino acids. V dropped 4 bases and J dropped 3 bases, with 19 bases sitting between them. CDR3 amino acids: CASSPWLLLAEETQYF. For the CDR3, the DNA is TGCGCCAGCAGCCCCTGGTTATTACTAGCCGAAGAGACCCAGTACTTC. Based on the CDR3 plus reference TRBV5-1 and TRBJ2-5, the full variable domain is KAGVTQTPRYLIKTRGQQVTLSCSPISGHRSVSWYQQTPGQGLQFLFEYFSETQRNKGNFPGRFSGRQFSNSRSEMNVSTLELGDSALYLCASSPWLLLAEETQYFGPGTRLLVL.

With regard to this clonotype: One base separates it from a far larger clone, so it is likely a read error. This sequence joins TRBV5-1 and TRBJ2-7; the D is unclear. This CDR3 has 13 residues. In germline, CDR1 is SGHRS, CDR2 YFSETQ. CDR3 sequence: CASSLVGSYEPYF. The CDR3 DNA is TGCGCCAGCAGCTTGGTTGGCAGCTACGAGCCGTACTTC.

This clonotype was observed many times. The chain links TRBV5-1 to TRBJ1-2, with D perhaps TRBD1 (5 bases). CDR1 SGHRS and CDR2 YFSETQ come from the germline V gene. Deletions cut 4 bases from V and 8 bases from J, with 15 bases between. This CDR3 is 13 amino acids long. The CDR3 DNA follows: TGCGCCAGCAGCGCAATGGGACCCCAAGGCTACACCTTC. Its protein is CASSAMGPQGYTF.

The CDR3, as DNA: TGTGCCAGCAGCTTAGTCGCGGTAACCAACACCGGGGAGCTGTTTTTT. This gives the protein CASSLVAVTNTGELFF. The chain links TRBV7-6 to TRBJ2-2, with D unclear. CDR3 size: 16 residues. V was cut by 1 base and J by 2 bases, with 11 bases left in between. From germline, CDR1 is SGHVS and CDR2 FNYEAQ.

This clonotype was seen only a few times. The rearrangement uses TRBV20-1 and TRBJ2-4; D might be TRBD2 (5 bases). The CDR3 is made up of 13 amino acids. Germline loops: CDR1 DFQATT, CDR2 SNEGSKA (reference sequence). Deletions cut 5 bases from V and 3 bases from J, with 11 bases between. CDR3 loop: CSAWEFGKNIQYF. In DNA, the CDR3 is TGCAGTGCTTGGGAGTTTGGCAAAAACATTCAGTACTTC.

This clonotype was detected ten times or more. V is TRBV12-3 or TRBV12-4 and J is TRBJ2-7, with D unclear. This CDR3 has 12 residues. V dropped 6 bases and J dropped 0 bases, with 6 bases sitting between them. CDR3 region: CASSHSSYEQYF. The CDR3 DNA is TGTGCCAGCAGCCATAGCTCCTACGAGCAGTACTTC.

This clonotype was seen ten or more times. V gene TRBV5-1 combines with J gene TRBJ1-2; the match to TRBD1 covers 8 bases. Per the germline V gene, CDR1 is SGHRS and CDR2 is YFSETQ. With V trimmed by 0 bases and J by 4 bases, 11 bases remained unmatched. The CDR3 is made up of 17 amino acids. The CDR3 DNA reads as TGCGCCAGCAGCTTGGAGGCTGCCGGACAGGGAGGCTATGGCTACACCTTC. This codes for CASSLEAAGQGGYGYTF.